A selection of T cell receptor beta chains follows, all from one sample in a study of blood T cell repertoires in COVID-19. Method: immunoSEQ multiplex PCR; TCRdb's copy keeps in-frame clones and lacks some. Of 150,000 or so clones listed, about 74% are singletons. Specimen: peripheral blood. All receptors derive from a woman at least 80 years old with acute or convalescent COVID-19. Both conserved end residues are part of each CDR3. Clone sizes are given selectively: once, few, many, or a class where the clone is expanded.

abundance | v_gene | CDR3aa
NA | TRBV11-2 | CASTDQVSRENEQYF
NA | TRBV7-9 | CASSLAGVENSPLHF
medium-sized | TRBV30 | CAWSVSGTGELFF
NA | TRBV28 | CLTSGSPYNEQFF
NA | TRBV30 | CAWSATGTSGGGTQYF
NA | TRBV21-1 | CASSKASSSYEQYF
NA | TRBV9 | CASSVTGNTIYF
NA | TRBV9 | CASSVGSGRSYEQYF
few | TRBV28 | CASSLTLVGTEAFF
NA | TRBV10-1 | CASSNRENTEAFF
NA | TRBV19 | CASKSQDSGRDYNEQFF
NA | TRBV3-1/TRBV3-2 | CASSSGTVNTEAFF
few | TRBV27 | CASRQLLAGAYNEQFF
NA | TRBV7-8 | CASSLATMTEIYEQYF
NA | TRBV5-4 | CASSRGGTGNTGELFF
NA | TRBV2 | CASRPWASGYNEQFF
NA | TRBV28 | CASSSYERSSYNEQFF
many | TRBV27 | CASSLLGGVRNSPLHF
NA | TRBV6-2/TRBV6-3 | CASSYTSGTGKTGEQFF
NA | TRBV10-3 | CAISEPPNQPQHF
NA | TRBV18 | CASSLSGSTYEQYF
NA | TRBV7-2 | CASSLGWGGDHEQYF
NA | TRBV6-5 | CASSYSAGGSSYEQYF
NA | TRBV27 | CASSLYTHQPQHF
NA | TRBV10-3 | CAISESGQGDQPQHF